The rows below give T cell receptor beta chains drawn from one sample of a study of B cell selection in AIRE deficiency. Sequencing used immunoSEQ multiplex PCR; TCRdb keeps in-frame clones, though not all of them. Of about 26,000 clones in the sample, about nine tenths were seen once. Sample: CD4+CD25+ Tregs sorted from PBMCs. These receptor sequences come from a human donor in good health. Both conserved end residues are part of each CDR3. Each record gives: CDR3 length, V gene, J gene, clone size, D gene, CDR3 DNA, CDR3 protein. D genes are given only for firm matches. Clone size is stated in some rows and not others, as once, few, many or a class when expanded.

15	TRBV5-6	TRBJ2-4	.	TRBD2	TGTGCCAGCAGCTTGGATGCGGGGGGCAAAAACATTCAGTACTTC	CASSLDAGGKNIQYF
16	TRBV25-1	TRBJ2-5	.	.	TGTGCCAGCAGTGAAGGATATAGAGCGGCTCAAGAGACCCAGTACTTC	CASSEGYRAAQETQYF
13	TRBV6-5	TRBJ1-5	.	.	TGTGCCAGCAGTTACAACCCCCATCAGCCCCAGCATTTT	CASSYNPHQPQHF
13	TRBV19	TRBJ1-4	.	.	TGTGCCAGTCAACTTGGGGGCGGTGAAAAACTGTTTTTT	CASQLGGGEKLFF
13	TRBV7-7	TRBJ1-1	medium-sized	.	TGTGCCAGCAGCTCCGGGCTGGACACTGAAGCTTTCTTT	CASSSGLDTEAFF
14	TRBV6-1	TRBJ1-5	.	.	TGTGCCAGCAGTGAATCGACAGTTAATCAGCCCCAGCATTTT	CASSESTVNQPQHF
15	TRBV28	TRBJ1-1	.	.	TGTGCCACCGAGACTGGGGGGGTAGGGAACACTGAAGCTTTCTTT	CATETGGVGNTEAFF
15	TRBV7-9	TRBJ2-4	.	.	TGTGCCAGCAGCTTTCCTGGGGACGCCAAAAACATTCAGTACTTC	CASSFPGDAKNIQYF
17	TRBV7-6	TRBJ2-3	.	TRBD2	TGTGCCAGCAGCTTAGAACTAGCGGGGGCTAATAAAGATACGCAGTATTTT	CASSLELAGANKDTQYF
15	TRBV15	TRBJ1-2	.	.	TGTGCCACCTCTTCCGGGGAGGGGGCTAACTATGGCTACACCTTC	CATSSGEGANYGYTF
16	TRBV5-1	TRBJ2-5	once	TRBD1	TGCGCCAGCAGCTTGCAAGGTGGGACAGGGACCGAGACCCAGTACTTC	CASSLQGGTGTETQYF
14	TRBV5-1	TRBJ2-5	.	.	TGCGCCAGCAGTTACAGGGGAGGTGAAGAGACCCAGTACTTC	CASSYRGGEETQYF
16	TRBV5-1	TRBJ2-1	.	.	TGCGCCAGCAGCCGGGGCGGGACAAGCTCCTACAATGAGCAGTTCTTC	CASSRGGTSSYNEQFF
16	TRBV7-3	TRBJ2-7	.	.	TGTGCCAGCAGCTTAACCCCCCAGACGGCCACCAGCGAGCAGTACTTC	CASSLTPQTATSEQYF
15	TRBV30	TRBJ2-1	once	TRBD1	TGTGCCTACTCGAAGGGACAGGGCGACTACAATGAGCAGTTCTTC	CAYSKGQGDYNEQFF
14	TRBV18	TRBJ1-1	.	.	TGTGCCAGCTCACCTTCTAGTATGAACACTGAAGCTTTCTTT	CASSPSSMNTEAFF
15	TRBV18	TRBJ2-5	once	TRBD1	TGTGCCAGCTCACCAGTCACAGGGGGCTGGGAGACCCAGTACTTC	CASSPVTGGWETQYF
14	TRBV9	TRBJ2-3	.	.	TGTGCCAGCAGCGTAGTTGGGAACACAGATACGCAGTATTTT	CASSVVGNTDTQYF
14	TRBV2	TRBJ2-2	once	.	TGTGCCAGCAGAGAGGACAGGAACACCGGGGAGCTGTTTTTT	CASREDRNTGELFF
12	TRBV29-1	TRBJ2-7	few	TRBD2	TGCAGCGTTGGACTAGCGGGGTACGAGCAGTACTTC	CSVGLAGYEQYF
15	TRBV5-6	TRBJ1-6	.	.	TGTGCCAGCAGTGACCTTAGCTCCTATAATTCACCCCTCCACTTT	CASSDLSSYNSPLHF
13	TRBV30	TRBJ1-6	.	.	TGTGCCTTTACAGGGATTTATAATTCACCCCTCCACTTT	CAFTGIYNSPLHF
11	TRBV19	TRBJ1-1	.	.	TGTGCCAGTACAGGGAGGACTGAAGCTTTCTTT	CASTGRTEAFF
15	TRBV5-1	TRBJ2-5	.	.	TGCGCCAGCACCACCCGACCAGGGAGTGGGGAGACCCAGTACTTC	CASTTRPGSGETQYF
15	TRBV7-2	TRBJ2-3	.	.	TGTGCCAGCAGCTTAGATGTGGATGGAGCGGATACGCAGTATTTT	CASSLDVDGADTQYF
14	TRBV6-4	TRBJ1-5	.	.	TGTGCCAGCAGTACACGACAGACCTATCAGCCCCAGCATTTT	CASSTRQTYQPQHF
15	TRBV6-6	TRBJ1-2	.	TRBD1	TGTGCCAGCAGTATGACGACAGGGCTTCGCTATGGCTACACCTTC	CASSMTTGLRYGYTF
16	TRBV7-2	TRBJ2-1	.	.	TGTGCCAGCGGGGAGATGAGATTCCAGGGCGGGAATGAGCAGTTCTTC	CASGEMRFQGGNEQFF
14	TRBV27	TRBJ2-3	.	.	TGTGCCAGCAGTAATCGCCCAGGGACAGATACGCAGTATTTT	CASSNRPGTDTQYF
13	TRBV5-1	TRBJ2-1	once	TRBD2	TGCGCCAGCAGCTTGCCCCGGGGGGGCGAGCAGTTCTTC	CASSLPRGGEQFF
14	TRBV10-3	TRBJ2-3	.	.	TGTGCCACCAAATTGACAGACGACACAGATACGCAGTATTTT	CATKLTDDTDTQYF
13	TRBV15	TRBJ1-4	.	.	TGTGCCACCCGGGCCCCCCGGGGGGAAAAACTGTTTTTT	CATRAPRGEKLFF
15	TRBV25-1	TRBJ1-1	.	.	TGTGCCAGCAGTGATTCAGGAGGGTGGAACACTGAAGCTTTCTTT	CASSDSGGWNTEAFF
13	TRBV6-5	TRBJ1-2	.	.	TGTGCCAGCAGCTCCGGGCAGGGGTATGGCTACACCTTC	CASSSGQGYGYTF
12	TRBV28	TRBJ2-2	.	.	TGTGCCAGCGGCGGGGGCCACAGGGAGCTGTTTTTT	CASGGGHRELFF
14	TRBV30	TRBJ2-3	.	.	TGTGCCTGGAATCAGGGTCTTGTTACAGATACGCAGTATTTT	CAWNQGLVTDTQYF
16	TRBV2	TRBJ1-5	.	.	TGTGCCAGCAGTGAGCGGGGGGCGCTTGGCAATCAGCCCCAGCATTTT	CASSERGALGNQPQHF
14	TRBV7-8	TRBJ2-7	.	.	TGTGCCAGCAGCCCCCCGGGGCTTTTTTATCGGCAGTACTTC	CASSPPGLFYRQYF
16	TRBV2	TRBJ1-4	.	TRBD1	TGTGCCAGCAGCCGACAGGGAATAGGGACTAATGAAAAACTGTTTTTT	CASSRQGIGTNEKLFF
16	TRBV6-6	TRBJ1-1	.	.	TGTGCCAGCACACCACTTCGAGGCAGTCAGAACACTGAAGCTTTCTTT	CASTPLRGSQNTEAFF
12	TRBV29-1	TRBJ2-7	.	.	TGCAGCGTGCGGGCCCGGCCCTACGAGCAGTACTTC	CSVRARPYEQYF
16	TRBV7-9	TRBJ1-6	few	.	TGTGCCAGCAGCTTAGAGCGCACGAAGGGGAATTCACCCCTCCACTTT	CASSLERTKGNSPLHF
13	TRBV11-3	TRBJ1-1	once	TRBD1	TGTGCCAGCAGCTTAAGGCAGGGGGAGGGAGCTTTCTTT	CASSLRQGEGAFF
14	TRBV19	TRBJ2-5	.	.	TGTGCCAGTAGTACCGGGACTGCTGGGGAGACCCAGTACTTC	CASSTGTAGETQYF
19	TRBV2	TRBJ1-1	.	.	TGTGCCAGCAGTGATCGAAGGGGTTTAGGAGGGAAGAGTGACACTGAAGCTTTCTTT	CASSDRRGLGGKSDTEAFF
18	TRBV10-3	TRBJ1-5	.	TRBD1	TGTGCCACCTCAGCCGGGACAGGGGCCGGCCACAGCAATCAGCCCCAGCATTTT	CATSAGTGAGHSNQPQHF
17	TRBV7-2	TRBJ2-7	.	TRBD2	TGTGCCAGCAGCGGAGGTGGTTTAAGCGGGGGGGCCTACGAGCAGTACTTC	CASSGGGLSGGAYEQYF
13	TRBV7-2	TRBJ2-3	.	.	TGTGCCAGCAGAGCACAGAACACAGATACGCAGTATTTT	CASRAQNTDTQYF
16	TRBV5-5	TRBJ1-1	.	.	TGTGCCAGCAGCTCGTTCCACAGGGATTTGAACACTGAAGCTTTCTTT	CASSSFHRDLNTEAFF
14	TRBV10-3	TRBJ1-1	.	.	TGTGCCATCAGGCGGGATCACCCGAACACTGAAGCTTTCTTT	CAIRRDHPNTEAFF
14	TRBV7-8	TRBJ1-1	few	.	TGTGCCAGCAGCTGGAGGTCGGAGAACACTGAAGCTTTCTTT	CASSWRSENTEAFF
15	TRBV11-3	TRBJ2-3	.	.	TGTGCCAGCAGCTCGGGCGGAGACCGCACAGATACGCAGTATTTT	CASSSGGDRTDTQYF
13	TRBV18	TRBJ1-1	.	.	TGTGCCAGCTCACCGAGGGGGAGCACTGAAGCTTTCTTT	CASSPRGSTEAFF
14	TRBV30	TRBJ2-1	.	.	TGTGCCTGGAGTCGGTTTAGTGTGGGGAATGAGCAGTTCTTC	CAWSRFSVGNEQFF
13	TRBV5-1	TRBJ2-7	.	TRBD1	TGCGCCAGCAGCTTGGGGACAGGGCTCGAGCAGTACTTC	CASSLGTGLEQYF
14	TRBV7-3	TRBJ2-3	.	TRBD2	TGTGCCAGCAGCTTCGGGAGGGGCACAGATACGCAGTATTTT	CASSFGRGTDTQYF
14	TRBV29-1	TRBJ1-2	.	TRBD1	TGCAGCGTTATCCTAGGACAGGGAAGCCATGGCTACACCTTC	CSVILGQGSHGYTF
15	TRBV6-1	TRBJ2-1	.	.	TGTGCCAGCAGTGAAGCTGGGGGTTTCTACAATGAGCAGTTCTTC	CASSEAGGFYNEQFF
14	TRBV7-2	TRBJ2-7	.	.	TGTGCCAGCAGTCCCCTAGGTCGCTCCTACGAGCAGTACTTC	CASSPLGRSYEQYF
17	TRBV18	TRBJ2-7	.	.	TGTGCCAGCTCACCAAGTATGTTAGAGCTAAGCTCCTACGAGCAGTACTTC	CASSPSMLELSSYEQYF